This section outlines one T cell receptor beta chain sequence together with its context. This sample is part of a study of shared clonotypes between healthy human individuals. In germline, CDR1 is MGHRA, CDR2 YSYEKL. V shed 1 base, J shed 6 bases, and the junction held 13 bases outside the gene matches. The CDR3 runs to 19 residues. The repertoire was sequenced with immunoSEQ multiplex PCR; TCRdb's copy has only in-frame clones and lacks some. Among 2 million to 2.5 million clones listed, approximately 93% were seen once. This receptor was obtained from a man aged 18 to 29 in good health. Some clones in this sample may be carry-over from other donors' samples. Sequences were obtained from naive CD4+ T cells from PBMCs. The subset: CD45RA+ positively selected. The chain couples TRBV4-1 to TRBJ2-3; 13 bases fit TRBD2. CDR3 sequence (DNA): TGCGCCAGCAGCCAAGGTCCCGGGACTAGCGGGACGTTTGGCGATACGCAGTATTTT. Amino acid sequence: CASSQGPGTSGTFGDTQYF.